This T cell receptor (beta chain) is from a study of blood T cell repertoires in COVID-19. Study-wide background: Both acute and convalescent COVID-19 samples were obtained from the United States, Italy and Spain.

The assay was immunoSEQ multiplex PCR, and TCRdb's table has in-frame clones only and misses some. The sample records under 250,000 clones, about 91% being singletons. J gave up 7 bases and V 0 bases, and 9 bases lay outside the gene matches. The germline V gene encodes CDR1 SGDLS and CDR2 YYNGEE. The CDR3 has 15 amino acids. Recruitment covered roughly 22 US areas and drew participants whose ages spanned about 18 to 89 years. The sample was PBMCs or T cells enriched from blood (not recorded which). This clonotype originated in a young woman with acute COVID-19. The gene calls are TRBV9 and TRBJ1-2, with 7 bases that match TRBD1. The chain's CDR3 is CASSVDVDRALGYTF. In nucleotides, the CDR3 is TGTGCCAGCAGCGTAGATGTAGACAGGGCTCTTGGCTACACCTTC. The full variable domain, with the rest looked up from reference TRBV9 and TRBJ1-2, is DSGVTQTPKHLITATGQRVTLRCSPRSGDLSVYWYQQSLDQGLQFLIQYYNGEERAKGNILERFSAQQFPDLHSELNLSSLELGDSALYFCASSVDVDRALGYTFGSGTRLTVV.